Listed below are T cell receptor beta chains from one sample, sequenced in a study of T cells in Graves' hyperthyroidism and ophthalmopathy. TCRdb independently ran MiXCR on the multiplex PCR reads; one entry per CDR3 protein. Of about 150,000 distinct CDR3 sequences in the sample, about 20% were seen once. Sequences were obtained from blood. These receptors originate from a woman between 50 and 59 years old with Graves' hyperthyroidism that later progressed to Graves' ophthalmopathy. CDR3s include the opening cysteine and the closing phenylalanine or tryptophan. D genes are given only for firm matches. Rows give clone size only sometimes, using once, few, many, or a class for an expanded clone.

NA	TRBV27	NA	TRBJ2-1	CASSFVGIQGGTYNEQFF	TGTGCCAGCAGTTTTGTGGGTATTCAAGGGGGTACCTACAATGAGCAGTTCTTC
many	TRBV12-3/TRBV12-4	NA	TRBJ1-6	CASTGVSGGSYNSPLHF	TGTGCCAGCACCGGAGTATCAGGAGGGTCCTATAATTCACCCCTCCACTTT
few	TRBV6-1	TRBD2	TRBJ2-2	CASAHSGRLNTGELFF	TGTGCCAGCGCACACAGCGGGAGGTTGAACACCGGGGAGCTGTTTTTT
many	TRBV6-2/TRBV6-3	NA	TRBJ2-3	CASSGGTPAVTQYF	TGTGCCAGCAGTGGGGGAACTCCCGCCGTTACGCAGTATTTT
few	TRBV12-3/TRBV12-4	TRBD1	TRBJ1-6	CASTYRGLNSPLHF	TGTGCCAGCACCTACAGGGGGCTTAACTCACCCCTCCACTTT
NA	TRBV5-5	NA	TRBJ1-6	CASGAVNSPLHF	TGTGCCAGCGGGGCAGTTAATTCACCCCTCCACTTT
many	TRBV2	NA	TRBJ1-4	CASSEHRATNEKLFF	TGTGCCAGCAGTGAACACCGGGCAACTAATGAAAAACTGTTTTTT
few	TRBV7-9	TRBD1	TRBJ2-7	CASSSGGLLHEQYF	TGTGCCAGCAGCTCAGGGGGCCTACTCCACGAGCAGTACTTC
many	TRBV30	NA	TRBJ1-5	CAWSVHGRGANQPQHF	TGTGCCTGGAGTGTACATGGCAGGGGAGCCAATCAGCCCCAGCATTTT
NA	TRBV2	TRBD1	TRBJ1-2	CASSFGQGALGYTF	TGTGCCAGCAGCTTCGGACAGGGGGCACTTGGCTACACCTTC
many	TRBV5-1	TRBD1	TRBJ1-2	CASSLAGTGVFGYGYTF	TGCGCCAGCAGCTTGGCCGGGACAGGGGTCTTTGGCTATGGCTACACCTTC
many	TRBV6-5	NA	TRBJ1-5	CASSYSSNGNQPQHF	TGTGCCAGCAGTTACTCCAGTAATGGTAATCAGCCCCAGCATTTT
few	TRBV3-1	TRBD1	TRBJ1-3	CASSNKARGGNTIYF	TGTGCCAGCAGCAACAAGGCCAGGGGGGGAAACACCATATATTTT
many	TRBV12-3/TRBV12-4	NA	TRBJ1-2	CASSLAQGFKDYGYTF	TGTGCCAGCAGTTTAGCGCAGGGGTTTAAAGACTATGGCTACACCTTC
NA	TRBV28	NA	TRBJ2-5	CASSLEPNQETQYF	TGTGCCAGCAGCTTGGAGCCTAACCAAGAGACCCAGTACTTC
many	TRBV28	NA	TRBJ1-5	CASSLWSNQPQHF	TGTGCCAGCAGTTTGTGGAGCAATCAGCCCCAGCATTTT
NA	TRBV12-3/TRBV12-4	TRBD2	TRBJ2-3	CASSSLAASTDTQYF	TGTGCCAGCAGTTCCCTAGCGGCTAGCACAGATACGCAGTATTTT
many	TRBV20-1	NA	TRBJ2-7	CSARDLKTPYEQYF	TGCAGTGCTAGAGATTTAAAGACTCCCTACGAGCAGTACTTC
many	TRBV11-2	NA	TRBJ2-1	CASSLDSRPNEQFF	TGTGCCAGCAGCTTAGATTCACGCCCCAATGAGCAGTTCTTC
NA	TRBV2	TRBD1	TRBJ1-1	CASSSYRGSAFF	TGTGCCAGCAGTTCGTACAGGGGGAGCGCTTTCTTT
NA	TRBV20-1	NA	TRBJ2-1	CSAIDRSSYNEQFF	TGCAGTGCTATCGACAGGAGCTCCTACAATGAGCAGTTCTTC
many	TRBV2	TRBD2	TRBJ2-1	CASKRETSGRGYNEQFF	TGTGCCAGCAAGAGGGAAACTAGCGGGAGGGGGTACAATGAGCAGTTCTTC
many	TRBV20-1	NA	TRBJ1-1	CSARSSRGGDTEAFF	TGCAGTGCTAGATCCTCCAGGGGCGGGGACACTGAAGCTTTCTTT
NA	TRBV4-1	TRBD2	TRBJ2-1	CASTRTSGGNEQFF	TGCGCCAGCACCCGGACTAGCGGGGGGAATGAGCAGTTCTTC
many	TRBV5-1	TRBD1	TRBJ2-7	CASSLEPTGGYEQYF	TGCGCCAGCAGCTTGGAGCCTACAGGGGGCTACGAGCAGTACTTC
few	TRBV14	NA	TRBJ2-3	CASSQELADTQYF	TGTGCCAGCAGCCAAGAACTAGCAGATACGCAGTATTTT
NA	TRBV4-3	NA	TRBJ1-1	CASSQAHTGTEAFF	TGCGCCAGCAGCCAAGCACACACTGGCACTGAAGCTTTCTTT
many	TRBV6-2/TRBV6-3	NA	TRBJ1-5	CASSYGVWANQPQHF	TGTGCCAGCAGTTACGGGGTATGGGCAAATCAGCCCCAGCATTTT
few	TRBV9	NA	TRBJ1-5	CASSPKTRGQGDQPQHF	TGTGCCAGCAGTCCTAAGACCAGGGGCCAAGGGGATCAGCCCCAGCATTTT
NA	TRBV6-5	NA	TRBJ1-6	CASSYQGWDSPLHF	TGTGCCAGCAGTTACCAGGGTTGGGATTCACCCCTCCACTTT
few	TRBV6-1	TRBD1	TRBJ1-4	CASSETQGAREKLFF	TGTGCCAGCAGTGAAACCCAGGGGGCGCGGGAAAAACTGTTTTTT
many	TRBV20-1	TRBD2	TRBJ2-1	CSAVPLTGTSNEQFF	TGCAGTGCCGTCCCTTTGACCGGGACTAGCAATGAGCAGTTCTTC
NA	TRBV5-1	TRBD2	TRBJ2-7	CASSPRELAGGPVNEQYF	TGCGCCAGCAGCCCCAGGGAACTAGCGGGAGGGCCGGTAAACGAGCAGTACTTC
many	TRBV28	TRBD1	TRBJ2-5	CASSFGDRGTKTQYF	TGTGCCAGCAGTTTTGGAGACAGGGGGACCAAGACCCAGTACTTC
few	TRBV6-2/TRBV6-3	NA	TRBJ1-5	CASSYSGGSNQPQHF	TGTGCCAGCAGTTACTCAGGGGGGTCCAATCAGCCCCAGCATTTT
NA	TRBV7-8	NA	TRBJ2-2	CASSLRPDTGELFF	TGTGCCAGCAGCTTACGCCCAGACACCGGGGAGCTGTTTTTT
NA	TRBV29-1	NA	TRBJ2-3	CSVRTGTRLQYF	TGCAGCGTCCGAACCGGGACCCGGTTGCAGTATTTT
many	TRBV5-1	TRBD2	TRBJ2-7	CASSLVVSGGHEQYF	TGCGCCAGCAGCTTGGTAGTTAGCGGGGGACACGAGCAGTACTTC
many	TRBV5-1	NA	TRBJ1-3	CASSLDGTPPNTIYF	TGCGCCAGCAGCTTGGACGGGACCCCTCCCAACACCATATATTTT
many	TRBV12-3/TRBV12-4	NA	TRBJ2-2	CASSSPGVDTGELFF	TGTGCCAGCAGTTCTCCCGGGGTGGACACCGGGGAGCTGTTTTTT
many	TRBV18	NA	TRBJ2-5	CASSPVSQETQYF	TGTGCCAGCTCACCTGTTTCGCAAGAGACCCAGTACTTC
many	TRBV6-1	TRBD2	TRBJ2-3	CASSGRLAASDTQYF	TGTGCCAGCAGTGGGAGACTAGCGGCCTCGGATACGCAGTATTTT
many	TRBV2	NA	TRBJ2-1	CASNGLYYNEQFF	TGTGCCAGCAATGGACTCTACTACAATGAGCAGTTCTTC
few	TRBV19	NA	TRBJ1-1	CASSIRAGDEAFF	TGTGCCAGTAGTATAAGGGCAGGGGATGAAGCTTTCTTT
NA	TRBV5-1	NA	TRBJ2-1	CASSLANGGPYNEQFF	TGCGCCAGCAGCTTGGCCAACGGGGGCCCCTACAATGAGCAGTTCTTC